A selection of T cell receptor beta chains follows, all from one sample in a study of blood T cell repertoires in COVID-19. Method: immunoSEQ multiplex PCR; TCRdb's copy keeps in-frame clones and lacks some. The repertoire has 210,000 or so clones, over 75% of them found once; the top ten carry under 2%. The sequencing input was peripheral blood. The receptor set was obtained from a man between 40 and 49 years old with active or convalescent COVID-19. CDR3s include the opening cysteine and the closing phenylalanine or tryptophan.

J gene: TRBJ1-1
V gene: TRBV19
CDR3 protein: CASSTSYTEAFF

J gene: TRBJ2-7
V gene: TRBV19
CDR3 protein: CASRRGGQGGYEQYF

J gene: TRBJ2-7
V gene: TRBV7-9
CDR3 protein: CASSLGSLPYEQYF

J gene: TRBJ1-3
V gene: TRBV28
CDR3 protein: CASSTLKRAASGNTIYF

J gene: TRBJ1-1
V gene: TRBV12-3/TRBV12-4
CDR3 protein: CASSPQGRDAFF

J gene: TRBJ1-2
V gene: TRBV28
CDR3 protein: CASTGLNYGYTF

J gene: TRBJ1-1
V gene: TRBV9
CDR3 protein: CASSVATGMNTEAFF

J gene: TRBJ2-5
V gene: TRBV13
CDR3 protein: CASSLYNTPGETQYF

J gene: TRBJ1-1
V gene: TRBV5-1
CDR3 protein: CASSLARWATEAFF

J gene: TRBJ1-5
V gene: TRBV19
CDR3 protein: CASSIVGGNQPQHF

J gene: TRBJ1-1
V gene: TRBV19
CDR3 protein: CASSIRQANTEAFF

J gene: TRBJ2-2
V gene: TRBV5-1
CDR3 protein: CASSLLPSGELFF

J gene: TRBJ1-2
V gene: TRBV28
CDR3 protein: CASSLDEKNYGYTF

J gene: TRBJ1-2
V gene: TRBV5-1
CDR3 protein: CASSLAVGTLLLDRGTGYGYTF

J gene: TRBJ1-4
V gene: TRBV2
CDR3 protein: CASRRGTNEKLFF

J gene: TRBJ2-1
V gene: TRBV7-2
CDR3 protein: CASSLVGQSPYNEQFF

J gene: TRBJ2-7
V gene: TRBV19
CDR3 protein: CASSIKRTQAYEQYF

J gene: TRBJ1-3
V gene: TRBV3-1/TRBV3-2
CDR3 protein: CASSRGIRDGNTIYF

J gene: TRBJ1-4
V gene: TRBV6-6
CDR3 protein: CASRVQGREKLFF

J gene: TRBJ2-1
V gene: TRBV5-6
CDR3 protein: CASSGTGFGEQFF

J gene: TRBJ2-5
V gene: TRBV27
CDR3 protein: CASSLALTPGTQYF

J gene: TRBJ2-7
V gene: TRBV6-5
CDR3 protein: CASSYEGTGGYYEQYF

J gene: TRBJ2-3
V gene: TRBV7-3
CDR3 protein: CASSPSGQGDTQYF

J gene: TRBJ2-1
V gene: TRBV5-5
CDR3 protein: CASSFAGRDYLRNEQFF

J gene: TRBJ1-1
V gene: TRBV5-6
CDR3 protein: CASSFDPERGEAFF

J gene: TRBJ1-3
V gene: TRBV7-8
CDR3 protein: CASSLDRAGNTIYF

J gene: TRBJ1-2
V gene: TRBV5-5
CDR3 protein: CASSRGHNYGYTF

J gene: TRBJ1-2
V gene: TRBV6-5
CDR3 protein: CASSQKTGGGGYTF

J gene: TRBJ1-5
V gene: TRBV20-1
CDR3 protein: CSASFNRQPRNQPQHF

J gene: TRBJ1-2
V gene: TRBV19
CDR3 protein: CASSPPGSLYGYTF

J gene: TRBJ2-7
V gene: TRBV28
CDR3 protein: CASSLGGFVIYEQYF

J gene: TRBJ2-5
V gene: TRBV29-1
CDR3 protein: CSVAQTSGGPQETQYF

J gene: TRBJ1-2
V gene: TRBV4-1
CDR3 protein: CASSQASITF

J gene: TRBJ1-2
V gene: TRBV6-5
CDR3 protein: CASLERAQGALGYTF

J gene: TRBJ1-6
V gene: TRBV27
CDR3 protein: CASRPPGGHNSPLHF

J gene: TRBJ1-2
V gene: TRBV5-5
CDR3 protein: CASSPMPGGRDYGYTF

J gene: TRBJ1-6
V gene: TRBV6-5
CDR3 protein: CASRVTGNDNSPLHF